These 19 T cell receptor beta chains came from one sample sequenced in a study of human T cells and chemical hapten exposure. TCRdb passed the RACE reads through MiXCR, listing each CDR3 protein once. The profile covers about 64,000 distinct CDR3 sequences, with approximately 10% appearing a single time and 3% to 4.5% taken by the ten largest. The time point: pre-sensitization, week 0. Treatment noted: therapeutic diphenylcyclopropenone sensitization with weekly scalp DPC. Here the sequenced sample was whole blood, taken in connection with sensitization to the hapten diphenylcyclopropenone (DPC). All receptors come from a woman in her forties with alopecia areata. Some clones in this sample may be carry-over from other donors' samples.

This clonotype was recorded many times. This chain joins TRBV7-2 and TRBJ1-1; 9 nucleotides line up with TRBD1. The V segment lost 6 bases and the J segment 2 bases; nucleotides outside the gene matches: 4. CDR1 and CDR2 from the germline V gene are SGHTA and FQGNSA. This CDR3 comprises 14 residues. This CDR3 is CASRDRGFNTEAFF. The CDR3 region has the DNA TGTGCCAGCAGGGACAGGGGTTTCAACACTGAAGCTTTCTTT. Complete variable domain (other parts from reference TRBV7-2 and TRBJ1-1): GAGVSQSPSNKVTEKGKDVELRCDPISGHTALYWYRQSLGQGLEFLIYFQGNSAPDKSGLPSDRFSAERTGGSVSTLTIQRTQQEDSAVYLCASRDRGFNTEAFFGQGTRLTVV.

This clonotype showed up just a few times. The CDR3 DNA follows: TGTGCCAGCAGCTTATCGAAGGGAAACACCATATATTTT. This sequence encodes CASSLSKGNTIYF. This chain uses TRBV7-9 with TRBJ1-3; D is unresolved. Trimming stripped 2 bases from V and 4 bases from J, with 6 bases between. The germline gives CDR1 SEHNR, CDR2 FQNEAQ (reference sequence). The CDR3 consists of 13 residues.

This clonotype was seen a handful of times. The chain uses TRBV29-1 and TRBJ2-1; 9 bases align to TRBD1. Trimming at V came to 7 bases and at J to 7 bases, leaving 5 bases not matched to a gene. The CDR3 sequence is 12 residues long. Germline lookup yields CDR1 SQVTM and CDR2 ANQGSEA. CDR3 sequence (DNA): TGCAGCGGGGGACAGGGTTGGAATGAGCAGTTCTTC. Protein product: CSGGQGWNEQFF.

As for this clonotype: Given a much more abundant clone one base away, this may be a read error. CDR3 nucleotide sequence: TGCAGTGCCCCAGACAGGACCGCGGGAACTGAAGCTTTCTTT. Translated: CSAPDRTAGTEAFF. V gene TRBV20-1 combines with J gene TRBJ1-1, with D tentatively TRBD1 (6 bases). The CDR3 totals 14 residues. CDR1 and CDR2 (germline): DFQATT, SNEGSKA (reference sequence). Trimming removed 6 bases at V and 5 bases at J, with 19 bases between.

The gene calls are TRBV19 and TRBJ1-2, with D possibly matching TRBD1 (6 bases). V lost 10 bases to trimming and J lost 2 bases, with 17 bases between them. Germline V gives CDR1 LNHDA, CDR2 SQIVND (reference sequence). This CDR3 has 14 amino acids. The CDR3 DNA reads TGTGCCACGAAACAGGGCCCCCTAAACTATGGCTACACCTTC. This encodes CATKQGPLNYGYTF.

J is TRBJ1-5 and V is TRBV27; D gene unclear. CDR3 length: 13 amino acids. Trimming removed 3 bases at V and 6 bases at J, with 9 bases between. The germline CDR1 and CDR2 sequences are MNHEY and SMNVEV (reference sequence). CDR3 DNA: TGTGCCAGCAGTTTTTTTCCCGGTCAGCCCCAGCATTTT. As protein: CASSFFPGQPQHF.

This clonotype was detected many times. The chain recombines TRBV20-1 with TRBJ2-3; 11 nucleotides match TRBD1. The trim removed 6 bases at V and 4 bases at J, leaving 3 bases unmatched. From germline, CDR1 is DFQATT and CDR2 SNEGSKA (reference sequence). This CDR3 is built from 13 residues. In DNA, the CDR3 is TGCAGTGCCCGGGGACAGGGGGCAGATACGCAGTATTTT. This codes for CSARGQGADTQYF.

The chain uses TRBV6-6 and TRBJ2-1; D tentatively reads TRBD1 or TRBD2 (5 bases each). The CDR3 has 14 amino acids. Germline CDR1 reads MNHNY; CDR2 reads SVGAGI (reference sequence). Trimming took off 4 bases at V and 5 bases at J, with 12 bases between the two ends. The CDR3 reads CASSSSGTNNEQFF. For the CDR3, the DNA is TGTGCCAGCAGTTCCTCCGGGACCAACAATGAGCAGTTCTTC.

This clonotype was seen more than once but under ten times. The CDR3 is CASSDDRAGRYEQYF. The CDR3 nucleotides read TGTGCCAGCAGCGACGACCGGGCTGGAAGATACGAGCAGTACTTC. The J gene is TRBJ2-7, the V gene TRBV5-6; D gene uncertain. V dropped 4 bases and J dropped 4 bases, with 18 bases sitting between them. CDR1 and CDR2 from the germline V gene are SGHDT and YYEEEE. The length of the CDR3 is 15 residues.

This clonotype was counted only a few times. The chain has TRBV6-5 and TRBJ1-6; 9 bases line up with TRBD1. Germline CDR1 MNHEY, CDR2 SVGAGI. Germline trimming cut 2 bases from V and 10 bases from J; bases unmatched to any gene: 6. CDR3 length equals 15 residues. The CDR3 protein is CASSYNWDRDSPLHF. CDR3 nucleotide sequence: TGTGCCAGCAGTTACAACTGGGACAGGGACTCACCCCTCCACTTT.

This clonotype was counted many times. The chain combines TRBV28 with TRBJ1-2; 9 bases line up with TRBD1. Looked up from germline, CDR1 is MDHEN and CDR2 is SYDVKM. The CDR3 extends over 13 amino acids. After removal of 6 bases from V and 4 bases from J, the junction contained 3 bases not matched to a gene. CDR3 coding DNA: TGTGCCAGCAGGACAGGGGGACCCTATGGCTACACCTTC. The encoded protein is CASRTGGPYGYTF.

This clonotype was counted many times. This rearrangement joins TRBV7-2 to TRBJ1-4; no firm D call. The CDR3 totals 15 residues. Germline V CDR1 and CDR2: SGHTA, FQGNSA. V dropped 5 bases and J dropped 9 bases, with 19 bases sitting between them. In DNA form, the CDR3 reads TGTGCCAGCAGCCCAGCGACCGGTAGGATCCAAAAACTGTTTTTT. It is translated as CASSPATGRIQKLFF.

This clonotype appeared a few times. V is TRBV4-1 and J is TRBJ2-3, with D possibly being TRBD2 (5 bases). This CDR3 has 15 amino acids. V shed 3 bases and J shed 0 bases, with 10 bases lying between them. The germline CDR1 and CDR2 sequences are MGHRA and YSYEKL. This CDR3 reads CASSQGAISTDTQYF. The CDR3 DNA sequence: TGCGCCAGCAGCCAGGGAGCGATTAGCACAGATACGCAGTATTTT.

The chain recombines TRBV29-1 with TRBJ2-7; the match to TRBD2 covers 8 bases. The CDR3 length is 15 residues. The V gene end was trimmed by 6 bases and the J gene end by 2 bases; junction bases not matched to a gene: 12. CDR1 and CDR2 (germline): SQVTM, ANQGSEA. CDR3: CSVVGTTSGTYEQYF. As DNA, the CDR3 is TGCAGCGTCGTAGGGACAACTAGCGGCACCTACGAGCAGTACTTC.

This clonotype was seen ten or more times. The rearrangement joins TRBV12-3 or TRBV12-4 to TRBJ1-2; tentatively, D is TRBD1 (6 bases). Trimming removed 6 bases from V and 6 bases from J, with 11 bases in between. The CDR3 runs 12 residues. The CDR3, as DNA: TGTGCCAGCAGGATACAGGGCGATGGCTACACCTTC. Amino acid sequence: CASRIQGDGYTF.

This clonotype was picked up a small number of times. The V call is TRBV29-1, the J call TRBJ2-7; 8 positions match TRBD1. The CDR3 has 13 amino acids. J lost 2 bases, V lost 0 bases, and 0 bases had no gene match. Germline-derived CDR1 and CDR2 are SQVTM and ANQGSEA. The CDR3 region has the DNA TGCAGCGTTGAAGAGACAGGGGCCTACGAGCAGTACTTC. It yields the protein CSVEETGAYEQYF.

The table lists this clonotype with many counts. The junction departs from the called germline gene at one end, perhaps through a read error. The V and J genes are TRBV7-7 and TRBJ2-5; D gene uncertain. In germline, CDR1 is SSHAT, CDR2 FNYEAQ (reference sequence). The CDR3 spans 16 residues. The CDR3 spells CASSPVYGNFQETQYF. Here the CDR3 DNA reads TGTGCTAGCAGCCCCGTTTATGGTAATTTCCAAGAGACCCAGTACTTC.

The CDR3 bases are TGTGCCAGCAGCTTAGGGGGGTGGAATCAGCCCCAGCATTTT. Residues: CASSLGGWNQPQHF. The chain joins TRBV7-9 to TRBJ1-5; tentatively, D is TRBD1 (5 bases). The CDR3 consists of 14 residues. The V end lost 1 base, the J end lost 4 bases, and 8 bases lay between the germline ends. Germline CDR1 SEHNR, CDR2 FQNEAQ (reference sequence).

This clonotype was detected a few times. The gene calls are TRBV6-2 or TRBV6-3 and TRBJ2-2, with D maybe TRBD2 (5 bases). CDR3 length: 15 amino acids. Trimming shortened V by 3 bases and J by 3 bases, and 11 bases separated the two germline ends. Germline-derived CDR1 and CDR2 are MNHEY and SVGEGT. In DNA, the CDR3 is TGTGCCAGCAGTTATAGCGCGAGGGACACCGGGGAGCTGTTTTTT. Translating it yields CASSYSARDTGELFF.